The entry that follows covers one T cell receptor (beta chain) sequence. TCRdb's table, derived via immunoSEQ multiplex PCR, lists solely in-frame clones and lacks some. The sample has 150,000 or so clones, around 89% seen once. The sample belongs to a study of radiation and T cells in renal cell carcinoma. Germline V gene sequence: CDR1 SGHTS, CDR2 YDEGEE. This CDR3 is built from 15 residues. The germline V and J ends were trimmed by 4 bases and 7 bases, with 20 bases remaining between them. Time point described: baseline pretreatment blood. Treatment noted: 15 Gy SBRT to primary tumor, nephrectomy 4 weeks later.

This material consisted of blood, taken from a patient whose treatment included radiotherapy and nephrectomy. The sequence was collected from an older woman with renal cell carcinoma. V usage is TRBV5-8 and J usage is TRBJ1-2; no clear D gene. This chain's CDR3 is CASSPSGSRRGGYTF. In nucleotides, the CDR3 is TGTGCCAGCAGCCCGTCGGGCTCCCGGAGAGGTGGCTACACCTTC. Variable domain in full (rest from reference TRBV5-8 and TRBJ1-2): EAGVTQSPTHLIKTRGQQATLRCSPISGHTSVYWYQQALGLGLQFLLWYDEGEERNRGNFPPRFSGRQFPNYSSELNVNALELEDSALYLCASSPSGSRRGGYTFGSGTRLTVV.